This is a list of T cell receptor beta chains from one sample in a study of cytomegalovirus exposure and HLA in healthy donors. The protocol was immunoSEQ multiplex PCR, while the TCRdb copy is restricted to in-frame clones and leaves out a portion. The sample data list approximately 110,000 clones. The sequenced sample was PBMCs. The receptors were gathered from a man younger than 30 in good health and CMV-seronegative. The CDR3 runs from the conserved cysteine through the conserved F or W. Each record gives: J gene, D gene, V gene, CDR3 protein, CDR3 DNA. D genes are given only for firm matches.

>TRBJ2-3|-|TRBV9
CASSGQGLHWADTQYF
TGTGCCAGCAGCGGACAGGGACTTCATTGGGCGGATACGCAGTATTTT
>TRBJ1-2|TRBD1|TRBV4-1
CASSQGANGGGLYGYTF
TGCGCCAGCAGCCAAGGGGCGAATGGAGGGGGCCTCTATGGCTACACCTTC
>TRBJ2-5|TRBD1|TRBV7-3
CASSHRGPRETQYF
TGTGCCAGCAGCCACAGGGGGCCACGGGAGACCCAGTACTTC
>TRBJ2-5|-|TRBV5-1
CASSESGSEDETQYF
TGCGCCAGCAGCGAGAGTGGCAGTGAGGATGAGACCCAGTACTTC
>TRBJ1-2|-|TRBV9
CASSEGHLYGYTF
TGTGCCAGCAGCGAGGGACACCTCTATGGCTACACCTTC
>TRBJ2-1|-|TRBV9
CASSVAGSEQFF
TGTGCCAGCAGCGTAGCGGGTTCTGAGCAGTTCTTC
>TRBJ2-1|TRBD2|TRBV6-1
CASHGPSGTSEQFF
TGTGCCAGCCATGGACCTAGCGGGACGTCTGAGCAGTTCTTC
>TRBJ1-1|-|TRBV6-5
CASSPRRVEGTEAFF
TGTGCCAGCAGTCCCCGTAGGGTGGAGGGCACTGAAGCTTTCTTT
>TRBJ2-2|-|TRBV11-3
CASSLPLTGELFF
TGTGCCAGCTCCCTCCCTCTCACCGGGGAGCTGTTTTTT
>TRBJ1-2|-|TRBV7-9
CASSRTGELYYGYTF
TGTGCCAGCAGTCGGACCGGGGAACTTTACTATGGCTACACCTTC
>TRBJ1-2|TRBD1|TRBV5-1
CASRGQGEDGYTF
TGCGCCAGCAGGGGACAGGGAGAAGATGGCTACACCTTC
>TRBJ2-7|TRBD1|TRBV19
CASSRRQGGSYEQYF
TGTGCCAGTAGCCGGCGACAGGGGGGTTCCTACGAGCAGTACTTC
>TRBJ1-2|TRBD1|TRBV5-1
CASSPAGQGTNYGYTF
TGCGCCAGCAGCCCTGCGGGACAGGGAACTAACTATGGCTACACCTTC
>TRBJ2-7|-|TRBV27
CASSEDSTYEQYF
TGTGCCAGCAGTGAGGACAGTACCTACGAGCAGTACTTC
>TRBJ2-2|-|TRBV13
CASSGRGAGELFF
TGTGCCAGCAGCGGGAGGGGGGCCGGGGAGCTGTTTTTT
>TRBJ2-5|-|TRBV11-2
CASSPRDGGTQYF
TGTGCCAGCAGCCCTCGGGACGGGGGGACCCAGTACTTC
>TRBJ2-7|TRBD1|TRBV10-1
CASSEGQSLQYF
TGCGCCAGCAGCGAGGGACAGTCCCTTCAGTACTTC
>TRBJ2-1|-|TRBV27
CASGLGGGNEQFF
TGTGCCAGCGGACTAGGAGGGGGGAATGAGCAGTTCTTC
>TRBJ1-5|-|TRBV6-5
CASSPRPQGRSQHF
TGTGCCAGCAGTCCTAGGCCACAGGGAAGATCCCAGCATTTT
>TRBJ2-2|-|TRBV15
CATSRAQRTGELFF
TGTGCCACCAGCAGAGCCCAGAGGACCGGGGAGCTGTTTTTT
>TRBJ2-6|-|TRBV19
CASSIPRGGSGANVLTF
TGTGCCAGTAGTATCCCCAGGGGCGGCTCTGGGGCCAACGTCCTGACTTTC
>TRBJ1-3|-|TRBV19
CASSNAAGGGNTIYF
TGTGCCAGTAGCAACGCCGCGGGCGGGGGAAACACCATATATTTT
>TRBJ2-3|TRBD2|TRBV5-4
CASSLGREGLSPDTQYF
TGTGCCAGCAGCTTGGGGCGGGAGGGCCTTTCGCCAGATACGCAGTATTTT
>TRBJ2-2|-|TRBV4-1
CASSQDEGDRGTGELFF
TGCGCCAGCAGCCAAGATGAAGGAGACCGGGGAACCGGGGAGCTGTTTTTT
>TRBJ2-7|-|TRBV19
CASSIRPYEQYF
TGTGCCAGTAGTATCCGTCCCTACGAGCAGTACTTC
>TRBJ2-3|TRBD1|TRBV10-3
CAISGRPGQGLPDTQYF
TGTGCCATCAGTGGGCGACCGGGACAGGGGTTACCAGATACGCAGTATTTT
>TRBJ1-1|-|TRBV30
CAWSVAGHSEAFF
TGTGCCTGGAGTGTTGCGGGGCACTCTGAAGCTTTCTTT
>TRBJ1-6|-|TRBV27
CASYPTGYRSSSYNSPLHF
TGTGCCAGCTATCCCACAGGGTACCGTTCGAGCTCCTATAATTCACCCCTCCACTTT
>TRBJ2-2|TRBD2|TRBV29-1
CSVAGGAFTGELFF
TGCAGCGTTGCCGGGGGGGCGTTCACCGGGGAGCTGTTTTTT
>TRBJ1-1|-|TRBV7-8
CASSYKQTRSTEAFF
TGTGCCAGCAGCTATAAACAGACCCGTAGCACTGAAGCTTTCTTT
>TRBJ2-2|TRBD1|TRBV5-1
CASSLDPNRGLTGELFF
TGCGCCAGCAGCTTGGATCCGAACAGGGGGCTCACCGGGGAGCTGTTTTTT
>TRBJ2-7|TRBD1|TRBV19
CASSITGQGSEQYF
TGTGCCAGTAGTATCACGGGACAGGGAAGCGAGCAGTACTTC